These 6 T cell receptor beta chains were all obtained from the same sample, sequenced in a study of T cell repertoires in cytomegalovirus infection. TCRdb called the reads again in MiXCR, with one record for every CDR3 protein. The data contain under 600,000 distinct CDR3 sequences, 16% of them singletons. The sequenced material came from CD8+ T cells from PBMCs. The receptor set was obtained from a human donor in good health (CMV status not recorded). Some clones in this sample may be carry-over from other donors' samples.

The gene calls are TRBV20-1 and TRBJ2-1; 9 nucleotides match TRBD1. The V and J ends lost 0 bases and 1 base, in that order; junction bases with no gene match: 4. Germline V gene sequence: CDR1 DFQATT, CDR2 SNEGSKA (reference sequence). This CDR3 contains 16 residues. Here the CDR3 reads CSARDLGTGSYNEQFF. CDR3 in DNA: TGCAGTGCTAGAGATCTAGGGACAGGGTCCTACAATGAGCAGTTCTTC.

Comments on this clonotype: The junction does not match germline at one end; this may be a read error. The chain recombines TRBV12-3 or TRBV12-4 with TRBJ1-2; 8 bases agree with TRBD1. This CDR3 spans 14 amino acids. The CDR3 protein is CASSLTGVNYGYNF. For the CDR3, the DNA is TGTGCCAGCAGTTTGACAGGGGTTAACTATGGCTACAACTTC.

The table lists this clonotype with many counts. The chain joins TRBV6-1 to TRBJ2-3; 7 bases fit TRBD2. V was clipped by 3 bases and J by 4 bases; unmatched bases: 10. The CDR3 is made up of 16 amino acids. Per the germline V gene, CDR1 is MNHNS and CDR2 is SASEGT. In nucleotides, the CDR3 is TGTGCCAGCAGTGAGCTCTCAGGGAGGGGCTCAGATACGCAGTATTTT. Protein: CASSELSGRGSDTQYF.

This clonotype was detected many times. The J gene is TRBJ2-1, the V gene TRBV6-1, with TRBD1 as a possible D gene (5 bases). CDR1 and CDR2 from the germline V gene are MNHNS and SASEGT. Trimming shortened V by 6 bases and J by 6 bases, and 15 bases separated the two germline ends. The CDR3 loop spans 14 amino acids. In DNA form, the CDR3 reads TGTGCCAGCAGGAAGGGGCCCCTGAGCAATGAGCAGTTCTTC. Its translation is CASRKGPLSNEQFF.

This chain connects TRBV4-2 to TRBJ1-5; D may be TRBD1 (6 bases). There are 16 residues in the CDR3. The V gene lost 1 base and the J gene lost 7 bases, with 17 bases spanning the gap. CDR1 LGHNA and CDR2 YNFKEQ come from the germline V gene. The CDR3 DNA is TGTGCCAGCAGCCAAGTTCCAGGGGTCGATCCCCAGCCCCAGCATTTT. Amino acid sequence: CASSQVPGVDPQPQHF.

This clonotype was recorded many times. The chain links TRBV19 to TRBJ2-6, with 7 bases aligning to TRBD1. In germline, CDR1 is LNHDA, CDR2 SQIVND (reference sequence). V lost 8 bases to trimming and J lost 0 bases; unmatched junction nucleotides: 10. This CDR3 has 17 residues. The DNA for the CDR3 is TGTGCCAGTCCCCACGGGACAGTCGACTCTGGGGCCAACGTCCTGACTTTC. This encodes CASPHGTVDSGANVLTF.